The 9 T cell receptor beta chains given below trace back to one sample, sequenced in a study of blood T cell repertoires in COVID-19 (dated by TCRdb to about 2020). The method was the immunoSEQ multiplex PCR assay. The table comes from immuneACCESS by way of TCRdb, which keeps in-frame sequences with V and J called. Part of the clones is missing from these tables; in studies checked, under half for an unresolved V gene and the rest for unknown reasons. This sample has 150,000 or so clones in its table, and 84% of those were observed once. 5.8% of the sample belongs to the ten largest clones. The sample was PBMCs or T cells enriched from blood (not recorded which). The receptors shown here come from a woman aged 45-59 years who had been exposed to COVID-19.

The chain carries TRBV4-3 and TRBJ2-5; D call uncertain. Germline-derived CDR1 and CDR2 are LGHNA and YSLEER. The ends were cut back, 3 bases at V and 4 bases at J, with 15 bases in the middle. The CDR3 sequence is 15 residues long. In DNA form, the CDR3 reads TGCGCCAGCAGCCACCCGTCCAACTTATCAGAGACCCAGTACTTC. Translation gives CASSHPSNLSETQYF.

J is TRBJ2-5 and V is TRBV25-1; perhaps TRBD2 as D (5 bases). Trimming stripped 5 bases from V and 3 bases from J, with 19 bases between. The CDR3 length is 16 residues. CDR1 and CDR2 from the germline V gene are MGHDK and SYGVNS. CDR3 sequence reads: CASSLPLPGVKETQYF. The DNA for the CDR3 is TGTGCCAGCAGTCTACCCCTCCCCGGGGTTAAAGAGACCCAGTACTTC.

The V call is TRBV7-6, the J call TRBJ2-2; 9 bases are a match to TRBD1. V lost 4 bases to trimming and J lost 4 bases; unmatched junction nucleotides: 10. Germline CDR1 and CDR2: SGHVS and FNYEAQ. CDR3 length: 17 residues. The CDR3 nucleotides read TGTGCCAGCAGCTCGGGGAACAGGGGGCGCAGCACCGGGGAGCTGTTTTTT. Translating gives CASSSGNRGRSTGELFF.

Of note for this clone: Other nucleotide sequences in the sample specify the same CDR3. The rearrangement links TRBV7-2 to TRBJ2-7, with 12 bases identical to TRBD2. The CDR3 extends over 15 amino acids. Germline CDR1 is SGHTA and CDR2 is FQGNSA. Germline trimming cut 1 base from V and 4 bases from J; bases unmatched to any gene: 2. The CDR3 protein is CASSLGLAGAYEQYF. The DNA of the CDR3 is TGTGCCAGCAGCTTAGGACTAGCGGGAGCATACGAGCAGTACTTC.

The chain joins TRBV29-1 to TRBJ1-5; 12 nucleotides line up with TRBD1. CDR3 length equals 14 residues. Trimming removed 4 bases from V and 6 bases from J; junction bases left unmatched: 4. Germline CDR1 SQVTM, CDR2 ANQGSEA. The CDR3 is CSVAGTGGTQPQHF. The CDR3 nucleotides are TGCAGCGTTGCAGGGACAGGGGGCACTCAGCCCCAGCATTTT. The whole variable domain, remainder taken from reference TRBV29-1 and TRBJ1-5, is SAVISQKPSRDICQRGTSLTIQCQVDSQVTMMFWYRQQPGQSLTLIATANQGSEATYESGFVIDKFPISRPNLTFSTLTVSNMSPEDSSIYLCSVAGTGGTQPQHFGDGTRLSIL.

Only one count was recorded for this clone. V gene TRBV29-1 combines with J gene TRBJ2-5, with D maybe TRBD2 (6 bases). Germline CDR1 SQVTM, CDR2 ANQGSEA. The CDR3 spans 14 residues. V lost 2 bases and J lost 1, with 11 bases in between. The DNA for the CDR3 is TGCAGCGTTGAAACGCGGAGGGGCCAAGAGACCCAGTACTTC. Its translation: CSVETRRGQETQYF.

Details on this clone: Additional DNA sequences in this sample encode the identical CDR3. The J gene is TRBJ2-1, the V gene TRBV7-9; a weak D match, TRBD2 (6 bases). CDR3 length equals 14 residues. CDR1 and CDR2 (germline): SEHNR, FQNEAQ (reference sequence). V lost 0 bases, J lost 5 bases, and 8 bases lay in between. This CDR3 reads CASSLAGTHNEQFF. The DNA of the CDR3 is TGTGCCAGCAGCTTAGCAGGGACTCACAATGAGCAGTTCTTC. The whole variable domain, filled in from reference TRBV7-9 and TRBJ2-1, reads DTGVSQNPRHKITKRGQNVTFRCDPISEHNRLYWYRQTLGQGPEFLTYFQNEAQLEKSRLLSDRFSAERPKGSFSTLEIQRTEQGDSAMYLCASSLAGTHNEQFFGPGTRLTVL.

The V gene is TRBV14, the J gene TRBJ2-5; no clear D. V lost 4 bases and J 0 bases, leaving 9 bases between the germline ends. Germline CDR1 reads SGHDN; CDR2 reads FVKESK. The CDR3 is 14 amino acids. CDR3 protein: CASSLLGYQETQYF. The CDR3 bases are TGTGCCAGCAGCCTCCTCGGGTACCAAGAGACCCAGTACTTC. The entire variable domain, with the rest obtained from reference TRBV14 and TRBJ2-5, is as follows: EAGVTQFPSHSVIEKGQTVTLRCDPISGHDNLYWYRRVMGKEIKFLLHFVKESKQDESGMPNNRFLAERTGGTYSTLKVQPAELEDSGVYFCASSLLGYQETQYFGPGTRLLVL.

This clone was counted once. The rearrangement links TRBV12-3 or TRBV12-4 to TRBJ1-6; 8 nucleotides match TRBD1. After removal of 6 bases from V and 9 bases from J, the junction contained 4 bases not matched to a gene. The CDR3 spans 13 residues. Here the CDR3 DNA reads TGTGCCAGCAGCGGACAGGGTGGTTCACCCCTCCACTTT. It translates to CASSGQGGSPLHF.